This T cell receptor beta chain was recovered during a study of CD8+ T cells in alopecia areata. Background on the study: Severity scoring for treated patients was based on the percentage of affected scalp area.

Trimming pared 2 bases from V and 1 base from J, leaving 13 bases between. Germline V lookup: CDR1 GTSNPN, CDR2 SVGIG (reference sequence). This CDR3 spans 15 amino acids. Treatment of the sample: oral pan-JAK inhibitor, 5-10 mg twice daily. Alopecia areata patients had lesional scalp punch biopsies and peripheral blood taken from them. With respect to this clone: Antigen: not known.

Points from the study as a whole: Baseline CD8+ expansion's link to response remains uncertain, as there was one nonresponder. In patients, TCRs were shared less clearly than in mice, and HLA may possibly be involved.

Reverse transcription of extracted RNA yielded cDNA, which provided the sequencing template. Sequencing used immunoSEQ multiplex PCR; TCRdb keeps in-frame clones, though not all of them. The repertoire has under 300,000 clones, 60% of them found once; the top ten carry 0.75% to 0.95%. The chain uses TRBV30 and TRBJ2-3; tentative D call: TRBD2 (6 bases). This clonotype was sampled from a human donor with alopecia areata. This specimen was CD4+ T cells sorted from blood, taken around week 54, from a patient treated with tofacitinib. The CDR3 protein is CAWSPRLGGTDTQYF. Written as DNA, the CDR3 is TGTGCCTGGAGTCCCAGACTAGGGGGCACAGATACGCAGTATTTT.